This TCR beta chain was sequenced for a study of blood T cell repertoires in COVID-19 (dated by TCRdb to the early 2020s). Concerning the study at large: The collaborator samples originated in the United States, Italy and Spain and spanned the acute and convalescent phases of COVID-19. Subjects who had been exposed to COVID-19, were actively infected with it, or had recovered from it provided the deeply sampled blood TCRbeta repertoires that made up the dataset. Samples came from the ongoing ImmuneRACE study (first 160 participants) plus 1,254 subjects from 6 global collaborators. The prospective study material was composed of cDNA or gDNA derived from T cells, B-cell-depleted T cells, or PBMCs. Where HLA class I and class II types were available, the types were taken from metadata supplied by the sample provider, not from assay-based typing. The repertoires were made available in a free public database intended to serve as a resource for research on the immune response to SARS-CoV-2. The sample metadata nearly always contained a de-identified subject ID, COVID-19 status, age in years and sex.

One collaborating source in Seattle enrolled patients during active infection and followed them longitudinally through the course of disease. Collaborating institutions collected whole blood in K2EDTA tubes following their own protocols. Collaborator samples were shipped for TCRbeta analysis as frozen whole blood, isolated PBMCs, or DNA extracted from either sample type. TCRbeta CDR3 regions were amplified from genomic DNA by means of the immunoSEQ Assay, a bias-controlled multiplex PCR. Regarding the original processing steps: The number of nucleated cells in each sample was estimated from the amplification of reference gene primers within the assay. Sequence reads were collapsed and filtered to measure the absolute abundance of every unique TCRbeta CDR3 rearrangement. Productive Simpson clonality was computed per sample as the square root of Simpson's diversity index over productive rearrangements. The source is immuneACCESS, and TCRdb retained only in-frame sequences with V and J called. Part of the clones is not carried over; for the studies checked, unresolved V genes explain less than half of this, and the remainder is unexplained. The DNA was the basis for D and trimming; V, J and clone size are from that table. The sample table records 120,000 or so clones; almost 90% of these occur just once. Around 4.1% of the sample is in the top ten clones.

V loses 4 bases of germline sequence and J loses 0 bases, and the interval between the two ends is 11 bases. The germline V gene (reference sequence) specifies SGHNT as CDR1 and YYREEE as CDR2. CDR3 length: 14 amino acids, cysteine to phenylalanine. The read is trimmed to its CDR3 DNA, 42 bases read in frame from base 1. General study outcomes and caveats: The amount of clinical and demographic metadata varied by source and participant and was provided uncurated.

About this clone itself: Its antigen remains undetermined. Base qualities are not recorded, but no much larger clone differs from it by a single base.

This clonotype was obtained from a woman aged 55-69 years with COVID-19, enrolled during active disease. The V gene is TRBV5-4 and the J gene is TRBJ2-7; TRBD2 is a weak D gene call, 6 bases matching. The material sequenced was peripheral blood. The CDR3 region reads CASSNGGFSYEQYF. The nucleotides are TGTGCCAGCAGCAACGGGGGTTTCTCCTACGAGCAGTACTTC.